The next 5 T cell receptor beta chains were all read from a single sample in a study of technical replicates of blood from a handful of donors (dated by TCRdb to about 2017). The protocol used for the library was the immunoSEQ multiplex PCR assay. The table comes from immuneACCESS by way of TCRdb, which keeps in-frame sequences with V and J called. Part of the clones is missing from these tables; in studies checked, under half for an unresolved V gene and the rest for unknown reasons. For this sample there are about 97,000 clones; about 95% appear just once. The ten biggest clones cover less than 0.4% of the sample. Material: T cells isolated from PBMCs. The receptors here all came from a human donor in good health.

The chain combines TRBV5-1 with TRBJ2-1; perhaps TRBD1 as D (6 bases). Germline V gene data show CDR1 as SGHRS and CDR2 as YFSETQ. V lost 4 bases and J lost 0, with 14 bases in between. The CDR3 is 16 amino acids. CDR3 sequence (DNA): TGCGCCAGCAGCATCACACAGGGATCCTCCTACAATGAGCAGTTCTTC. Translated: CASSITQGSSYNEQFF. The complete variable domain, with remaining parts taken from reference TRBV5-1 and TRBJ2-1, reads KAGVTQTPRYLIKTRGQQVTLSCSPISGHRSVSWYQQTPGQGLQFLFEYFSETQRNKGNFPGRFSGRQFSNSRSEMNVSTLELGDSALYLCASSITQGSSYNEQFFGPGTRLTVL.

This rearrangement joins TRBV10-3 to TRBJ2-1, with 11 positions matching TRBD2. This CDR3 has 14 residues. Germline V gives CDR1 ENHRY, CDR2 SYGVKD. J gave up 7 bases and V 10 bases, and 9 bases lay outside the gene matches. DNA of the CDR3: TGTGCCACCGAGCTTAGCGGGAGGGAAAATGAGCAGTTCTTC. Translation: CATELSGRENEQFF.

The chain employs TRBV25-1 and TRBJ1-3; the D gene is possibly TRBD1 (5 bases). Germline-derived CDR1 and CDR2 are MGHDK and SYGVNS. CDR3 length: 14 amino acids. The germline V and J ends were trimmed by 3 bases and 4 bases, with 10 bases remaining between them. CDR3 DNA: TGTGCCAGCAGTGAGGAGGGGTCAGGAAACACCATATATTTT. Translating it yields CASSEEGSGNTIYF.

The gene calls are TRBV5-1 and TRBJ1-5; 8 bases are a match to TRBD1. The CDR3 length is 16 residues. J was trimmed by 6 bases and V by 4 bases; bases with no gene match: 12. Germline values: CDR1 SGHRS, CDR2 YFSETQ. Here the CDR3 reads CASSKTGGGRRQPQHF. DNA for the CDR3: TGCGCCAGCAGCAAAACAGGGGGGGGTCGTCGTCAGCCCCAGCATTTT.

The chain uses TRBV10-3 and TRBJ2-3; 8 bases map to TRBD1. Germline loops: CDR1 ENHRY, CDR2 SYGVKD. Trimming removed 6 bases from V and 4 bases from J; junction bases left unmatched: 12. The CDR3 runs 16 residues. The CDR3 spells CAISSDRVGVADTQYF. DNA of the CDR3: TGTGCCATCAGCTCGGACAGGGTAGGAGTTGCAGATACGCAGTATTTT.